Each of the 12 T cell receptor beta chains below was sequenced from the same sample in a study of memory CD4+ T cells and cytomegalovirus serostatus. Measured with immunoSEQ multiplex PCR; TCRdb has only the in-frame clones, and not every one. Seen here are about 92,000 clones, about four fifths observed once, and the top ten hold about 4%. Single viable CD3+CD4+CD8-CD45RO+ cells were sorted as the memory CD4+ T cells. The specimen was memory CD4+ T cells from blood. These receptors came from an adult in good health and CMV-seropositive.

V usage is TRBV9 and J usage is TRBJ2-7; 12 bases match TRBD1. The CDR3 is made up of 14 amino acids. V lost 5 bases, J lost 7 bases, and 7 bases stayed unmatched. The V gene's germline CDR1 is SGDLS and CDR2 YYNGEE. The CDR3 DNA reads as TGTGCCAGCAGTTTGGGACAGGGGGCTGGGGAGCAGTACTTC. Translating it yields CASSLGQGAGEQYF.

This chain connects TRBV6-5 to TRBJ2-3; TRBD1 might be the D (5 bases). This CDR3 is 14 amino acids long. Germline V gene sequence: CDR1 MNHEY, CDR2 SVGAGI. V was shortened by 6 bases and J by 1 base, with 11 bases between the two germline ends. This CDR3 reads CASSRQTGTDTQYF. In DNA form, the CDR3 reads TGTGCCAGCAGCCGCCAGACAGGCACAGATACGCAGTATTTT.

This clone was picked up one time. The chain carries TRBV6-5 and TRBJ1-1; no definite D call. Trimming took off 0 bases at V and 3 bases at J, with 5 bases between the two ends. Looked up from germline, CDR1 is MNHEY and CDR2 is SVGAGI. The CDR3 spans 13 residues. CDR3 sequence reads: CASSYSWDTEAFF. The CDR3 nucleotides are TGTGCCAGCAGTTACTCGTGGGACACTGAAGCTTTCTTT.

The genes are TRBV13 and TRBJ2-1, with TRBD1 matching over 7 bases. The CDR3 is 17 residues long. Germline V gives CDR1 PRHDT, CDR2 FYEKMQ (reference sequence). V was clipped by 0 bases and J by 3 bases; unmatched bases: 8. CDR3 in DNA: TGTGCCAGCAGCTTAGGTTTGTTCAGGGGGATCTACAATGAGCAGTTCTTC. This codes for CASSLGLFRGIYNEQFF.

This clone was observed a handful of times. The V gene is TRBV7-8, the J gene TRBJ2-1, with 8 bases that match TRBD2. The CDR3 has 16 residues. V trimming: 5 bases; J trimming: 9 bases; junction bases outside the gene matches: 15. The germline V gene has CDR1 SGHVS and CDR2 FQNEAQ. CDR3 bases: TGTGCCAGCAGCCCACTAGCGGTCACGGGCAGGCGTGAGCAGTTCTTC. It yields the protein CASSPLAVTGRREQFF.

J is TRBJ2-7 and V is TRBV11-3; TRBD1 or TRBD2 may be the D gene (5 bases each). The CDR3 totals 13 residues. Per germline, CDR1 SGHNT and CDR2 YENEEA. With 5 bases removed from V and 3 bases from J, the gap between germline ends came to 11 bases. The CDR3 DNA is TGTGCCAGCAGCCCGCTGGGGGTCTACGAGCAGTACTTC. Its protein is CASSPLGVYEQYF.

A few counts support this clone. The V gene is TRBV19, the J gene TRBJ2-7, with 8 bases that match TRBD1. The CDR3 has 15 residues. With V trimmed by 4 bases and J by 4 bases, 9 bases remained unmatched. CDR1 is LNHDA, CDR2 SQIVND, per germline (reference sequence). CDR3 region: CASSTYGQGAYEQYF. For the CDR3, the DNA is TGTGCCAGTAGTACGTACGGACAGGGCGCGTACGAGCAGTACTTC.

The rearrangement joins TRBV6-5 to TRBJ2-1, with D unclear. V shed 4 bases and J shed 5 bases, with 15 bases lying between them. CDR3 length: 15 residues. Per germline, CDR1 MNHEY and CDR2 SVGAGI. Written as DNA, the CDR3 is TGTGCCAGCAGTTCACGGGCCCTCAGAAACAATGAGCAGTTCTTC. Amino acids: CASSSRALRNNEQFF.

This clone was seen only once. The rearrangement joins TRBV7-9 to TRBJ2-1, with 7 bases that match TRBD1. This CDR3 is built from 16 residues. The ends lost 6 bases at V and 0 bases at J; junction bases unmatched: 8. Germline V gene data show CDR1 as SEHNR and CDR2 as FQNEAQ (reference sequence). The CDR3 protein is CASRTQGSSSYNEQFF. The CDR3 coding sequence is TGTGCCAGCAGAACACAGGGGTCAAGCTCCTACAATGAGCAGTTCTTC.

On this clone: Relative to the germline gene, one junction end is altered; a read error may explain this. The V gene is TRBV5-1, the J gene TRBJ2-7; tentatively, D is TRBD2 (5 bases). This CDR3 contains 13 residues. CDR1 SGHRS and CDR2 YFSETQ come from the germline V gene. The CDR3: CASSTLTSYEQYF. In nucleotides, the CDR3 is TGTGCCAGCAGCACACTTACTAGCTACGAGCAGTACTTC.

This chain links TRBV6-5 with TRBJ1-4; no clear D. V was shortened by 6 bases and J by 0 bases, with 8 bases between the two germline ends. CDR3 length: 14 residues. CDR1 and CDR2 from the germline V gene are MNHEY and SVGAGI. For the CDR3, the DNA is TGTGCCAGCAGGAGGGCTTCAACTAATGAAAAACTGTTTTTT. It codes for CASRRASTNEKLFF.

The J gene is TRBJ2-1, the V gene TRBV2, with D perhaps TRBD2 (6 bases). V lost 0 bases to trimming and J lost 0 bases, with 9 bases between them. The CDR3 covers 16 residues. Germline loops: CDR1 SNHLY, CDR2 FYNNEI. The CDR3 sequence is CASSEAPGSSYNEQFF. The DNA of the CDR3 is TGTGCCAGCAGTGAAGCCCCCGGGAGCTCCTACAATGAGCAGTTCTTC.